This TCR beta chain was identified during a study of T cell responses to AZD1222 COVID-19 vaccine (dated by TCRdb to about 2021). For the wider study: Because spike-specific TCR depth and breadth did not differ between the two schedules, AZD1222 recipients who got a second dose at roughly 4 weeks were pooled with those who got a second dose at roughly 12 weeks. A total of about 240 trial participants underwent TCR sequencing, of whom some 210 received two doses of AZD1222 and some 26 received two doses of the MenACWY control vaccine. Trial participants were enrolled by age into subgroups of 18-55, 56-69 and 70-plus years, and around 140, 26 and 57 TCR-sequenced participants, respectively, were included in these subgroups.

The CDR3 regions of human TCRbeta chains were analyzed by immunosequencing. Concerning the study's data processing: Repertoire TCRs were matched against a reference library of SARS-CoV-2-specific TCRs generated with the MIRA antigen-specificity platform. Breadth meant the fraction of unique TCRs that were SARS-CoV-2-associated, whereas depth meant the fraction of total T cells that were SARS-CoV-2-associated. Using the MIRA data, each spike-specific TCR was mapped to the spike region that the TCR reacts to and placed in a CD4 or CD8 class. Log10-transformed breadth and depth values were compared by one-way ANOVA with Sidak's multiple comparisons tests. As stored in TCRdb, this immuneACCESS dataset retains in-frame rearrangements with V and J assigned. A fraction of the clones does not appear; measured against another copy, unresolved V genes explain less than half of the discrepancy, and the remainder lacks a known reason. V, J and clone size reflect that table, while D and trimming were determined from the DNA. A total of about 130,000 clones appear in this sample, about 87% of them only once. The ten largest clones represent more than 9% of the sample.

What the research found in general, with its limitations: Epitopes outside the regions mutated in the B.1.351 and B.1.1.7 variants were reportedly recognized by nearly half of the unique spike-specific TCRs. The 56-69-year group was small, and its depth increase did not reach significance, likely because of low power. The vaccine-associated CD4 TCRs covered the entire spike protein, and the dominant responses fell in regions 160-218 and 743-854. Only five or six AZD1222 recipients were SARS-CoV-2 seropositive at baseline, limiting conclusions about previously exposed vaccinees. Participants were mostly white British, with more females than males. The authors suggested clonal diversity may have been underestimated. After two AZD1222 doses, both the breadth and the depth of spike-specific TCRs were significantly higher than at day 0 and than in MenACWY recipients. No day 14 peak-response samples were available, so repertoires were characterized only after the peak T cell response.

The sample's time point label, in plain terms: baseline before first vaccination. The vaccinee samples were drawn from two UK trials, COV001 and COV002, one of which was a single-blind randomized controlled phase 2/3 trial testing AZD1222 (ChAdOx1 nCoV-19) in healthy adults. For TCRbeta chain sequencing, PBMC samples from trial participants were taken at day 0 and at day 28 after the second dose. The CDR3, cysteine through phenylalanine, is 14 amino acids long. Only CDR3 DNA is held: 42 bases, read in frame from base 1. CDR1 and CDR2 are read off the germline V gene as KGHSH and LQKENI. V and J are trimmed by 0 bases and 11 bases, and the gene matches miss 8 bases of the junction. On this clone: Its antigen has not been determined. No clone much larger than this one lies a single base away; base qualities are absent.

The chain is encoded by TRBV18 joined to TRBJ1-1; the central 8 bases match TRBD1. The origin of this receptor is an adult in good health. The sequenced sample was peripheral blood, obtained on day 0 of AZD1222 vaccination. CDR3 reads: CASSPPTGVVAAFF. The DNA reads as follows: TGTGCCAGCTCACCACCGACAGGGGTGGTAGCGGCTTTCTTT.